This T cell receptor (beta chain) is from a study of response to subunit inactivated influenza vaccine. Overall study findings and caveats: After each seasonal influenza vaccination, few new T cells are recruited, the authors suggested.

TCRdb analysed the RT-PCR reads with MiXCR anew, one entry per CDR3 protein. This table has fewer than 400,000 distinct CDR3 sequences, roughly a fifth appearing once. Per the germline V gene, CDR1 is SGHRS and CDR2 is YFSETQ. The length of the CDR3 is 15 residues. The V gene end was trimmed by 2 bases and the J gene end by 1 base; junction bases not matched to a gene: 3. For this clonotype: As yet, its antigen is unknown.

The source is a man aged 50 to 69 who received an inactivated influenza vaccine. J is TRBJ2-3 and V is TRBV5-1; 8 bases line up with TRBD1. The sample in question was PBMCs from blood, obtained less than 22 months after vaccination. The CDR3 reads CASSFGQGGTDTQYF. The CDR3 DNA follows: TGCGCCAGCAGCTTCGGACAGGGAGGCACAGATACGCAGTATTTT.